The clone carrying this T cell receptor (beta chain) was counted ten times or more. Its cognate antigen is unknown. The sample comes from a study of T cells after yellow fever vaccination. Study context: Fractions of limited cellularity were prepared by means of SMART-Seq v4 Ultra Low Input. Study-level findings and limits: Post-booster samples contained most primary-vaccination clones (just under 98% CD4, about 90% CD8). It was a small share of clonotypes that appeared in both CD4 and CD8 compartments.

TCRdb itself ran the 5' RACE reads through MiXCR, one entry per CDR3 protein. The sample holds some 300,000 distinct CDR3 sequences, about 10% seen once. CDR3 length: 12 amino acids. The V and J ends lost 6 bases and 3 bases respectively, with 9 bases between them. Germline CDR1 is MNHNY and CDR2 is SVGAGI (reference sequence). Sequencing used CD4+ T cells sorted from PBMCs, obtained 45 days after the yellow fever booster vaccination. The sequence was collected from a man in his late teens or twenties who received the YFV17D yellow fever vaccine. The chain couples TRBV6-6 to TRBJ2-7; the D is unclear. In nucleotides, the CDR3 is TGTGCCAGCAGCAACCCTCTCTACGAGCAGTACTTC. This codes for CASSNPLYEQYF.